This T cell receptor (beta chain) was observed in a study of long-term antiretroviral therapy in people with HIV. United States facilities provided treatment to all participants with HIV. Version v3.0 of the immunoSEQ assay ran at survey level. Sequenced by immunoSEQ multiplex PCR; TCRdb stores in-frame clones only, minus some. The profile shows about 36,000 clones, 80% to 90% of them singletons. V lost 6 bases, J lost 1 base, and 4 bases stayed unmatched. CDR1 MGHRA and CDR2 YSYEKL come from the germline V gene. The CDR3 contains 15 residues. This chain links TRBV4-1 with TRBJ2-3; 10 nucleotides agree with TRBD2. This material consisted of unsorted PBMCs, taken 2.2 years after starting antiretroviral therapy. The TCR was taken from a man younger than 35 with HIV. In DNA form, the CDR3 reads TGCGCCAGCAGACCGAGCGGGGGGGGCACAGATACGCAGTATTTT. Protein sequence: CASRPSGGGTDTQYF.